This passage covers 26 T cell receptor beta chains from one sample sequenced in a study of T cells after yellow fever vaccination. TCRdb recomputed calls from the 5' RACE reads with MiXCR, one row per CDR3 protein. The table lists fewer than 350,000 distinct CDR3 sequences, approximately 4% of them singletons. Material: PBMCs, obtained 15 days after the yellow fever booster vaccination. These receptors were taken from a man between 18 and 29 years old who received the YFV17D yellow fever vaccine.

This clonotype was detected ten times or more. The chain uses TRBV7-9 and TRBJ1-1; D not resolved. The germline CDR1 and CDR2 sequences are SEHNR and FQNEAQ (reference sequence). Trimming removed 2 bases at V and 8 bases at J, with 6 bases between. This CDR3 comprises 11 residues. CDR3 amino acids: CASSLPSEAFF. CDR3 DNA sequence: TGTGCCAGCAGCTTACCCTCGGAAGCTTTCTTT.

In this sample, this clonotype turned up a few times. This chain connects TRBV25-1 to TRBJ1-6; the match to TRBD1 covers 9 bases. The CDR3 runs to 14 residues. V shed 7 bases and J 6 bases; nucleotides not matched to a gene: 4. Germline values: CDR1 MGHDK, CDR2 SYGVNS. The CDR3 loop is CASTRTGVNSPLHF. CDR3 nucleotide sequence: TGTGCCAGCACAAGGACAGGGGTTAATTCACCCCTCCACTTT.

This clonotype was seen repeatedly, ten times or more. The chain uses TRBV7-9 and TRBJ1-5; maybe TRBD1 (6 bases). The germline gives CDR1 SEHNR, CDR2 FQNEAQ (reference sequence). Deletions cut 5 bases from V and 5 bases from J, with 19 bases between. This CDR3 region has 16 residues. CDR3 sequence: CASSPTGSIGDQPQHF. CDR3 bases: TGTGCCAGCAGCCCGACAGGCTCCATTGGGGATCAGCCCCAGCATTTT.

This clonotype has a count of ten or more. The chain is built from TRBV18 and TRBJ1-5; no clear D gene. The V end lost 2 bases, the J end lost 3 bases, and 8 bases lay between the germline ends. CDR1 is KGHSH and CDR2 is LQKENI in the germline V gene. This CDR3 contains 14 residues. The CDR3 loop is CASSPTFSNQPQHF. The CDR3 DNA reads as TGTGCCAGCTCACCAACTTTTTCCAATCAGCCCCAGCATTTT.

This clonotype was detected ten times or more. The chain carries TRBV12-3 or TRBV12-4 and TRBJ2-7, with 9 bases that match TRBD2. The CDR3 is 15 amino acids. Trimming took 5 bases from V and 0 from J; bases not matched to a gene: 5. The CDR3 region has the DNA TGTGCCAGCAGTAGAGAGCGGGGGGACTCCTACGAGCAGTACTTC. This encodes CASSRERGDSYEQYF.

This clonotype has only a few counts. The chain couples TRBV5-5 to TRBJ2-5; D is possibly TRBD1 or TRBD2 (5 bases each). Trimming left V 3 bases short and J 2 bases short, with 8 bases between. This CDR3 spans 13 amino acids. Germline lookup yields CDR1 SGHKS and CDR2 YYEKEE (reference sequence). CDR3 loop: CASSSGPQETQYF. For the CDR3, the DNA is TGTGCCAGCAGCTCGGGACCACAAGAGACCCAGTACTTC.

This clonotype was picked up many times. V gene TRBV5-6 combines with J gene TRBJ2-5, with no clear D. The CDR3 sequence is 14 residues long. Germline loops: CDR1 SGHDT, CDR2 YYEEEE. The V gene lost 1 base and the J gene lost 4 bases, with 11 bases spanning the gap. CDR3 bases: TGTGCCAGCAGCTTGTTAGGCGTCGGAGAGACCCAGTACTTC. Translating gives CASSLLGVGETQYF.

This clonotype was seen many times. The CDR3 loop reads CASSQERGGQPQHF. The CDR3 nucleotides read TGCGCCAGCAGCCAAGAAAGGGGGGGTCAGCCCCAGCATTTT. The chain carries TRBV4-3 and TRBJ1-5; weak D call: TRBD1 (6 bases). CDR1 and CDR2 (germline): LGHNA, YSLEER. V was cut by 0 bases and J by 6 bases, with 9 bases left in between. This CDR3 comprises 14 residues.

In this sample, this clonotype turned up many times. The chain employs TRBV11-2 and TRBJ2-3; 9 bases are a match to TRBD2. The junction had 9 bases not matched to a gene; V was cut back by 1 base and J by 7 bases. The CDR3 totals 16 residues. Germline V lookup: CDR1 SGHAT, CDR2 FQNNGV. CDR3 loop: CASSLVPRGGGNTQYF. As DNA, the CDR3 is TGTGCCAGCAGCTTAGTTCCGCGGGGGGGCGGAAATACGCAGTATTTT.

A few counts support this clonotype. The chain carries TRBV7-2 and TRBJ2-7; D remains unclear. The CDR3 covers 16 residues. CDR1 and CDR2 from the germline V gene are SGHTA and FQGNSA. The V gene lost 2 bases and the J gene lost 1 base, with 15 bases spanning the gap. CDR3 protein: CASSLSRSQPSYEQYV. The CDR3 nucleotides are TGTGCCAGCAGCTTAAGTCGCTCCCAGCCTTCCTACGAGCAGTACGTC.

This clonotype has more than one count but fewer than ten. The genes are TRBV28 and TRBJ1-5; the D gene is possibly TRBD1 (5 bases). This CDR3 has 15 residues. Deletions cut 4 bases from V and 0 bases from J, with 10 bases between. Germline CDR1 and CDR2: MDHEN and SYDVKM. CDR3 nucleotide sequence: TGTGCCAGCAGTTCGGGGGTTAATAGCAATCAGCCCCAGCATTTT. This sequence encodes CASSSGVNSNQPQHF.

The chain couples TRBV6-2 or TRBV6-3 to TRBJ2-1, with 11 bases that match TRBD2. The CDR3 is 16 residues long. The V and J ends lost 7 bases and 3 bases, in that order; junction bases with no gene match: 8. Germline assignment: CDR1 MNHEY and CDR2 SVGEGT. The chain's CDR3 is CASNPSGGHLYNEQFF. The DNA of the CDR3 is TGTGCCAGCAATCCTAGCGGGGGGCACCTCTACAATGAGCAGTTCTTC.

The chain has TRBV19 and TRBJ2-7; perhaps D is TRBD1 or TRBD2 (5 bases each). Germline-derived CDR1 and CDR2 are LNHDA and SQIVND (reference sequence). The CDR3 runs 13 residues. V was shortened by 5 bases and J by 5 bases, with 13 bases between the two germline ends. The CDR3 here is CASSFRDGDEQYF. CDR3 in DNA: TGTGCCAGTAGTTTCCGGGACGGGGACGAGCAGTACTTC.

V is TRBV20-1 and J is TRBJ2-1, with 7 bases aligning to TRBD2. CDR1 and CDR2 from the germline V gene are DFQATT and SNEGSKA (reference sequence). V trimming: 3 bases; J trimming: 5 bases; junction bases outside the gene matches: 7. The CDR3 runs to 14 residues. CDR3 sequence reads: CSARSGTINNEQFF. CDR3 sequence (DNA): TGCAGTGCTAGGTCCGGGACTATCAACAATGAGCAGTTCTTC.

This clonotype was counted between two and nine times. The rearrangement links TRBV5-1 to TRBJ2-1; 9 nucleotides agree with TRBD1. Germline V gives CDR1 SGHRS, CDR2 YFSETQ. After removal of 6 bases from V and 2 bases from J, the junction contained 9 bases not matched to a gene. This CDR3 is built from 16 residues. CDR3: CASTLGGQGPYNEQFF. The CDR3 bases are TGCGCCAGCACCTTAGGCGGACAGGGGCCCTACAATGAGCAGTTCTTC.

This clonotype has ten or more counts. This sequence joins TRBV5-4 and TRBJ2-4; no reliable D call. CDR1 and CDR2 (germline): SGHNT, YYREEE (reference sequence). The CDR3 consists of 15 residues. V gave up 0 bases and J gave up 11 bases, with 18 bases separating them. The CDR3 sequence is CASSLDPADWSVQYF. The CDR3 DNA is TGTGCCAGCAGCTTGGATCCGGCGGATTGGTCGGTTCAGTACTTC.

This chain uses TRBV12-3 or TRBV12-4 with TRBJ1-3, with 9 bases lining up with TRBD1. This CDR3 has 15 amino acids. The junction had 5 bases not matched to a gene; V was cut back by 7 bases and J by 1 base. The CDR3 DNA reads TGTGCCAGCATCCTGGACAGGGGATCTGGAAACACCATATATTTT. Translating gives CASILDRGSGNTIYF.

Only a few counts were recorded for this clonotype. V is TRBV5-4 and J is TRBJ2-5; D not certain. V lost 3 bases to trimming and J lost 5 bases, with 20 bases between them. The CDR3 has 16 residues. Germline values: CDR1 SGHNT, CDR2 YYREEE (reference sequence). The CDR3 loop reads CASSSRTQMSRETQYF. The CDR3 DNA follows: TGTGCCAGCAGCTCCCGTACACAAATGAGTCGGGAGACCCAGTACTTC. Full variable domain (remainder filled in from reference TRBV5-4 and TRBJ2-5): ETGVTQSPTHLIKTRGQQVTLRCSSQSGHNTVSWYQQALGQGPQFIFQYYREEENGRGNFPPRFSGLQFPNYSSELNVNALELDDSALYLCASSSRTQMSRETQYFGPGTRLLVL.

This clonotype was seen more than once but under ten times. The V and J genes are TRBV29-1 and TRBJ2-3, with 9 bases matching TRBD1. Germline-derived CDR1 and CDR2 are SQVTM and ANQGSEA. The V gene end was trimmed by 7 bases and the J gene end by 6 bases; junction bases not matched to a gene: 8. This CDR3 has 13 residues. CDR3 coding DNA: TGCAGCGCAGGGACAGGGCAATGGGATACGCAGTATTTT. Amino acids: CSAGTGQWDTQYF.

The CDR3 loop is CASSQDSMGGRAEAFF. CDR3 coding DNA: TGCGCCAGCAGCCAAGATAGTATGGGGGGTCGAGCTGAAGCTTTCTTT. V is TRBV4-3 and J is TRBJ1-1; a possible D gene is TRBD1 (5 bases). The germline V gene has CDR1 LGHNA and CDR2 YSLEER. This CDR3 is built from 16 residues. With 0 bases removed from V and 6 bases from J, the gap between germline ends came to 17 bases.

This clonotype was found many times. The V gene is TRBV6-5, the J gene TRBJ2-5; TRBD2 matches 7 bases. Trimming removed 5 bases from V and 0 bases from J; junction bases left unmatched: 0. Germline CDR1 MNHEY, CDR2 SVGAGI. The CDR3 consists of 13 residues. The CDR3 bases are TGTGCCAGCAGTCGGGGGGACCAAGAGACCCAGTACTTC. Protein product: CASSRGDQETQYF.

This clonotype came up many times. The chain carries TRBV6-5 and TRBJ2-1, with TRBD1 as a possible D gene (6 bases). Germline CDR1 is MNHEY and CDR2 is SVGAGI. Trimming left V 0 bases short and J 4 bases short, with 10 bases between. This CDR3 contains 15 residues. The CDR3 reads CASSYSGTRYNEQFF. The DNA for the CDR3 is TGTGCCAGCAGTTACTCCGGGACACGATACAATGAGCAGTTCTTC.

This clonotype was detected many times. The chain combines TRBV7-2 with TRBJ1-5; 8 bases are a match to TRBD1. Germline CDR1 SGHTA, CDR2 FQGNSA. Unmatched junction bases numbered 6, after V lost 3 bases and J lost 5 bases. The CDR3 spans 15 residues. CDR3 region: CASSFYGTGDQPQHF. CDR3 DNA sequence: TGTGCCAGCAGCTTTTATGGGACAGGTGATCAGCCCCAGCATTTT. The variable domain in full, completed from reference TRBV7-2 and TRBJ1-5, reads GAGVSQSPSNKVTEKGKDVELRCDPISGHTALYWYRQSLGQGLEFLIYFQGNSAPDKSGLPSDRFSAERTGGSVSTLTIQRTQQEDSAVYLCASSFYGTGDQPQHFGDGTRLSIL.

This clonotype has just a few counts. This chain joins TRBV7-2 and TRBJ2-7; TRBD1 is a possible D gene (5 bases). Germline V CDR1 and CDR2: SGHTA, FQGNSA. V was shortened by 5 bases and J by 3 bases, with 11 bases between the two germline ends. This CDR3 region has 13 residues. CDR3 loop: CASSPRQYYEQYF. The CDR3, as DNA: TGTGCCAGCAGCCCACGACAGTACTACGAGCAGTACTTC.

This clonotype was recorded many times. This chain uses TRBV4-3 with TRBJ2-6; perhaps TRBD1 as D (6 bases). V dropped 0 bases and J dropped 4 bases, with 16 bases sitting between them. Germline-derived CDR1 and CDR2 are LGHNA and YSLEER. The length of the CDR3 is 18 residues. CDR3 sequence: CASSQEWRQGHGANVLTF. CDR3 in DNA: TGCGCCAGCAGCCAAGAGTGGAGGCAGGGGCACGGGGCCAACGTCCTGACTTTC.

The table lists this clonotype with many counts. The CDR3 loop is CASSQGWFQANYGYTF. CDR3 bases: TGTGCCAGCAGCCAAGGGTGGTTTCAAGCTAACTATGGCTACACCTTC. The chain has TRBV3-1 and TRBJ1-2; D is unresolved. The CDR3 consists of 16 residues. Trimming took off 1 base at V and 0 bases at J, with 12 bases between the two ends. The germline CDR1 and CDR2 sequences are LGHDT and YNNKEL (reference sequence). Supplemented by reference TRBV3-1 and TRBJ1-2, the full variable domain reads DTAVSQTPKYLVTQMGNDKSIKCEQNLGHDTMYWYKQDSKKFLKIMFSYNNKELIINETVPNRFSPKSPDKAHLNLHINSLELGDSAVYFCASSQGWFQANYGYTFGSGTRLTVV.